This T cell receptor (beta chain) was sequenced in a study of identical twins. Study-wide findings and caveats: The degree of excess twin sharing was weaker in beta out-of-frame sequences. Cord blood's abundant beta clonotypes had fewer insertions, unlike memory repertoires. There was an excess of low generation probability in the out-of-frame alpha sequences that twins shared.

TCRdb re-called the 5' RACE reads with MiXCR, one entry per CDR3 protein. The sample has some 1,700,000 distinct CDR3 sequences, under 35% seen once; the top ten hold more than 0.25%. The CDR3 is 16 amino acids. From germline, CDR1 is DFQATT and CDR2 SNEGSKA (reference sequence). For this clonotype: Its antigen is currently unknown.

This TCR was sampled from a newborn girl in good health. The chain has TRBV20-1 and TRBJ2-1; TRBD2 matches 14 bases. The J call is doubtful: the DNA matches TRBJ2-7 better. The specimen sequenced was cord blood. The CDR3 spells CSAPGTSGSSYNEQYF. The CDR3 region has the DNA TGCAGTGCCCCAGGGACTAGCGGGAGCTCCTACAATGAGCAGTACTTC.